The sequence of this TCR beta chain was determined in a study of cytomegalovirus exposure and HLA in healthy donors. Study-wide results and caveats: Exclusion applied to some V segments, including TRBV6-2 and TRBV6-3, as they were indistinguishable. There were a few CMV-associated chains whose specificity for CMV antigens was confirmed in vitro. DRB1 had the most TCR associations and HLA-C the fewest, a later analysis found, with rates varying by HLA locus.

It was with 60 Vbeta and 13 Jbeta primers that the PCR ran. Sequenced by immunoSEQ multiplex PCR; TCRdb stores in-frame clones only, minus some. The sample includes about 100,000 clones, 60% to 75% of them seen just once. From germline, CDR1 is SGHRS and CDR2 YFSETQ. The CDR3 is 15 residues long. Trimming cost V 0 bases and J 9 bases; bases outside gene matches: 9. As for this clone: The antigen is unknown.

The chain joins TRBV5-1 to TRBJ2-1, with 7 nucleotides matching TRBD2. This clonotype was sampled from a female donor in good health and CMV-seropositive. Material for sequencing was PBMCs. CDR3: CASSLALGGGSEQFF. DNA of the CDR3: TGCGCCAGCAGCTTGGCCCTGGGGGGAGGGAGTGAGCAGTTCTTC.